The 16 T cell receptor beta chains presented below share a single source sample, sequenced in a study of T cell changes during pregnancy in multiple sclerosis. Produced via immunoSEQ multiplex PCR; TCRdb's table is partial and in-frame only. The data hold tens of thousands of clones, with almost 95% observed a single time. The sequencing used peripheral blood, collected after pregnancy. The receptors derive from a female donor with multiple sclerosis, enrolled in a pregnancy study.

The rearrangement links TRBV6-5 to TRBJ2-7; 10 bases line up with TRBD1. V trimming: 2 bases; J trimming: 6 bases; junction bases outside the gene matches: 4. CDR3 size: 14 residues. The germline CDR1 and CDR2 sequences are MNHEY and SVGAGI. As DNA, the CDR3 is TGTGCCAGCAGTTACGACGGGACAGGGGCCGAGCAGTACTTC. Translated: CASSYDGTGAEQYF.

The genes are TRBV2 and TRBJ2-1, with D maybe TRBD2 (6 bases). This CDR3 spans 15 amino acids. Germline V lookup: CDR1 SNHLY, CDR2 FYNNEI. V lost 1 base and J 3 bases, leaving 10 bases between the germline ends. The CDR3 bases are TGTGCCAGCAGTGAAGGGAGGGAAAGCTACAATGAGCAGTTCTTC. This gives the protein CASSEGRESYNEQFF.

The CDR3 DNA sequence: TGCGCCAGCAGGGAGACTACGGGCGATGAGCAGTTCTTC. Encoded protein: CASRETTGDEQFF. V and J are TRBV5-1 and TRBJ2-1; TRBD2 might be the D (5 bases). This CDR3 is 13 amino acids long. V was trimmed by 5 bases and J by 8 bases, leaving 14 bases between them. Germline CDR1 and CDR2: SGHRS and YFSETQ.

This sequence joins TRBV19 and TRBJ2-7, with 7 positions matching TRBD2. Per the germline V gene, CDR1 is LNHDA and CDR2 is SQIVND (reference sequence). V lost 7 bases, J lost 2 bases, and 5 bases stayed unmatched. The CDR3 runs 13 residues. CDR3 in DNA: TGTGCCAGTAATGTCGCGGGAGCCTACGAGCAGTACTTC. It is translated as CASNVAGAYEQYF.

This clone appeared many times. The rearrangement uses TRBV6-1 and TRBJ2-5, with 11 bases identical to TRBD2. V gave up 2 bases and J gave up 4 bases; unmatched junction bases: 3. CDR1 is MNHNS, CDR2 SASEGT, per germline. CDR3 length: 15 amino acids. The CDR3 DNA follows: TGTGCCAGCAGTGAATTAGCGGGAGGGCCAGAGACCCAGTACTTC. It specifies CASSELAGGPETQYF.

The gene calls are TRBV6-5 and TRBJ2-7, with D uncertain. The CDR3 loop spans 13 amino acids. CDR1 MNHEY and CDR2 SVGAGI come from the germline V gene. V lost 8 bases and J lost 3, with 14 bases in between. CDR3 bases: TGTGCCAGCGGAGAGACTGGATTCTACGAGCAGTACTTC. It specifies CASGETGFYEQYF.

The CDR3: CASSFRGAEAFF. The CDR3 DNA reads TGTGCCAGCAGCTTCAGGGGGGCTGAAGCTTTCTTT. The chain uses TRBV7-2 and TRBJ1-1; 7 bases are a match to TRBD1. The germline gives CDR1 SGHTA, CDR2 FQGNSA. V lost 3 bases and J lost 6; bases outside the gene matches: 1. The CDR3 is 12 amino acids.

The rearrangement links TRBV10-3 to TRBJ1-1, with D unclear. The ends were cut back, 6 bases at V and 5 bases at J, with 16 bases in the middle. This CDR3 comprises 14 residues. Looked up from germline, CDR1 is ENHRY and CDR2 is SYGVKD. This CDR3 is CAIRREGGWTEAFF. For the CDR3, the DNA is TGTGCCATCAGGCGGGAGGGAGGTTGGACTGAAGCTTTCTTT.

This CDR3 reads CASSLPIQGWATVGNTQYF. The CDR3 DNA reads TGTGCCAGCAGCTTGCCTATCCAGGGGTGGGCAACAGTAGGGAATACGCAGTATTTT. The V call is TRBV7-9, the J call TRBJ2-3; D is perhaps TRBD1 (6 bases). The germline CDR1 and CDR2 sequences are SEHNR and FQNEAQ (reference sequence). Trimming took off 3 bases at V and 7 bases at J, with 29 bases between the two ends. The CDR3 is made up of 19 amino acids.

The rearrangement uses TRBV7-6 and TRBJ1-1, with TRBD1 identical over 10 bases. V trimming: 1 base; J trimming: 6 bases; junction bases outside the gene matches: 5. Germline assignment: CDR1 SGHVS and CDR2 FNYEAQ. The CDR3 totals 15 residues. The CDR3 spells CASSLVPGQGPEAFF. In DNA, the CDR3 is TGTGCCAGCAGCTTAGTTCCGGGACAGGGGCCTGAAGCTTTCTTT.

As concerns this clone: This sample also contains other DNA sequences that code for the same CDR3. V and J are TRBV6-1 and TRBJ2-1; 12 nucleotides align to TRBD2. Germline-derived CDR1 and CDR2 are MNHNS and SASEGT. The CDR3 is 15 amino acids. Germline trimming cut 2 bases from V and 4 bases from J; bases unmatched to any gene: 0. CDR3 DNA: TGTGCCAGCAGTGAACTAGCGGGGGGGTACAATGAGCAGTTCTTC. Amino acid sequence: CASSELAGGYNEQFF.

The CDR3 bases are TGTGCCAGCAGTGAAGGGGACAGGTATTCACCCCTCCACTTT. It encodes CASSEGDRYSPLHF. V usage is TRBV6-1 and J usage is TRBJ1-6, with 8 bases matching TRBD1. V dropped 1 base and J dropped 8; count of bases not matched to a gene: 1. The length of the CDR3 is 14 residues. Per germline, CDR1 MNHNS and CDR2 SASEGT.

The chain uses TRBV2 and TRBJ2-7, with TRBD1 matching over 7 bases. V shed 1 base and J 6 bases; nucleotides not matched to a gene: 9. Per germline, CDR1 SNHLY and CDR2 FYNNEI. CDR3 length equals 15 residues. The CDR3 DNA sequence: TGTGCCAGCAGTGAAGGGACAGGTCCAGGTACCGAGCAGTACTTC. As protein: CASSEGTGPGTEQYF.

V gene TRBV19 combines with J gene TRBJ2-5, with 11 nucleotides matching TRBD2. This CDR3 contains 17 residues. Germline V gene sequence: CDR1 LNHDA, CDR2 SQIVND (reference sequence). V was pared by 6 bases and J by 7 bases, with 16 bases of the junction left unmatched. In DNA form, the CDR3 reads TGTGCCAGTAGGCGGGTCGTAGCGGGAGGGGGGGCCGGGACCCAGTACTTC. Protein sequence: CASRRVVAGGGAGTQYF.

The rearrangement links TRBV27 to TRBJ1-6, with 10 bases lining up with TRBD1. CDR3 length: 16 amino acids. The germline V gene encodes CDR1 MNHEY and CDR2 SMNVEV (reference sequence). The V segment lost 2 bases and the J segment 8 bases; nucleotides outside the gene matches: 6. Here the CDR3 reads CASSLTAGQGHSPLHF. The CDR3 coding sequence is TGTGCCAGCAGTTTAACAGCGGGACAGGGGCATTCACCCCTCCACTTT.

J is TRBJ2-7 and V is TRBV11-2; 10 nucleotides agree with TRBD1. CDR1 is SGHAT and CDR2 is FQNNGV in the germline V gene. V trimming: 7 bases; J trimming: 6 bases; junction bases outside the gene matches: 12. This CDR3 is 15 amino acids long. The CDR3 spells CASTRIRDRGFEQYF. In nucleotides, the CDR3 is TGTGCCAGCACCAGGATCCGGGACAGGGGTTTCGAGCAGTACTTC.